This T cell receptor (beta chain) comes out of a study of identical twins. CDR1 SQVTM and CDR2 ANQGSEA come from the germline V gene. This CDR3 is 13 amino acids long. Trimming shortened V by 4 bases and J by 2 bases, and 12 bases separated the two germline ends. Many counts were recorded for this clonotype. The antigen is not known. Findings of the study overall: Twins shared out-of-frame alpha sequences with excess low generation probability.

MiXCR, run by TCRdb on the 5' RACE reads, gives a single entry per CDR3 protein. Here the sample spans about 1.7 million distinct CDR3 sequences, roughly a third being singletons. Sample: cord blood. The chain combines TRBV29-1 with TRBJ2-7; D gene ambiguous. The sequence was obtained from a newborn girl in good health. CDR3 sequence (DNA): TGCAGCGTTGTAAACGCACTCACCTACGAGCAGTACTTC. This codes for CSVVNALTYEQYF.